This TCR beta chain stems from a study of blood T cell repertoires in COVID-19. Background on the study: Whether acute or convalescent, the COVID-19 samples came from the United States, Italy and Spain. Sources were T cells, B-cell-depleted T cells, or PBMCs; the material itself was cDNA or gDNA.

Original data processing: From reference gene primer amplification, estimates of nucleated cell counts were derived. Profiling relied on immunoSEQ multiplex PCR, and the TCRdb table lists in-frame clones only, not all of them. The V and J calls and clone size were taken over from that table, and D and trimming were inferred from the DNA. In the table there are 200,000 to 300,000 clones, around 84% of which are singletons. With 2 bases removed from V and 4 bases from J, the gap between germline ends came to 11 bases. CDR3 length: 14 amino acids. The germline gives CDR1 MNHEY, CDR2 SVGAGI. V gene TRBV6-5 combines with J gene TRBJ1-1; no definite D call. This receptor was obtained from a man aged 55-75 years with acute or convalescent COVID-19. Sequenced material: peripheral blood. The CDR3 bases are TGTGCCAGCAGTTACGCGGGGAGAAGCACTGAAGCTTTCTTT. Protein sequence: CASSYAGRSTEAFF.